This T cell receptor beta chain emerged from a study of blood T cell repertoires in COVID-19. Study background: Sites across the United States, Italy and Spain contributed samples from acute and convalescent COVID-19. The analysed material was cDNA or gDNA that came from T cells, B-cell-depleted T cells, or PBMCs.

In its sample, this clone was seen many times. This CDR3 has 13 amino acids. V was clipped by 6 bases and J by 5 bases; unmatched bases: 6. Germline V gene lookup returns CDR1 MNHEY and CDR2 SVGAGI. Authors' data handling: Counts of nucleated cells, estimated from reference gene primer amplification, were obtained. Using immunoSEQ multiplex PCR, the repertoire was profiled, and TCRdb retains in-frame clones only, with some absent. For V, J and clone size, that table is used; D and trimming come from the DNA. The repertoire has under 200,000 clones, approximately 84% of them found once; the top ten carry over 12%.

The chain employs TRBV6-5 and TRBJ2-7; 8 bases line up with TRBD2. The specimen sequenced was peripheral blood. This clonotype was sampled from a man in his late teens or twenties with active or convalescent COVID-19. The CDR3 spells CASRDREGHEQYF. The CDR3 DNA is TGTGCCAGCAGGGACCGGGAGGGGCACGAGCAGTACTTC.